The 22 T cell receptor beta chains in this list originate from one sample, sequenced in a study of CD8 T cells in Susac syndrome. The RNA input was roughly 0.45 to 1 ug, and it was reverse transcribed with random hexamers. In TCRdb, the immunoSEQ multiplex PCR reads were re-called with MiXCR into one record per CDR3 protein. The table has roughly 130,000 distinct CDR3 sequences, around 94% seen once; the top ten hold around 0.12%. Material for sequencing was CD4+ T cells from PBMCs. The receptors were gathered from a human donor with multiple sclerosis.

The gene calls are TRBV7-2 and TRBJ2-1; 7 bases line up with TRBD2. There are 17 residues in the CDR3. The V gene's germline CDR1 is SGHTA and CDR2 FQGNSA. V was pared by 0 bases and J by 3 bases, with 8 bases of the junction left unmatched. CDR3 nucleotides: TGTGCCAGCAGCTTAGCGGTCGCGGGGGATAGCTACAATGAGCAGTTCTTC. Amino acids: CASSLAVAGDSYNEQFF.

V gene TRBV4-2 combines with J gene TRBJ2-6; the match to TRBD1 covers 10 bases. The CDR3 spans 17 residues. Losses at the gene ends were 0 bases for V and 4 bases for J; bases not matched to a gene: 3. Germline values: CDR1 LGHNA, CDR2 YNFKEQ. The CDR3 loop is CASSQEGQGRGANVLTF. CDR3 DNA: TGTGCCAGCAGCCAAGAGGGACAGGGGAGAGGGGCCAACGTCCTGACTTTC.

The chain combines TRBV3-1 with TRBJ1-1; no reliable D call. CDR3 length: 12 amino acids. CDR1 is LGHDT and CDR2 is YNNKEL in the germline V gene (reference sequence). The CDR3 region is CASRGLNTEAFF. DNA for the CDR3: TGTGCATCCAGAGGTTTGAACACTGAAGCTTTCTTT. Variable domain in full (rest from reference TRBV3-1 and TRBJ1-1): DTAVSQTPKYLVTQMGNDKSIKCEQNLGHDTMYWYKQDSKKFLKIMFSYNNKELIINETVPNRFSPKSPDKAHLNLHINSLELGDSAVYFCASRGLNTEAFFGQGTRLTVV.

The CDR3 loop is CASSEAGLPSYEQYF. CDR3 DNA sequence: TGTGCCAGCAGTGAAGCGGGACTACCTTCCTACGAGCAGTACTTC. V usage is TRBV25-1 and J usage is TRBJ2-7; 7 bases are a match to TRBD2. This CDR3 spans 15 amino acids. Germline V gives CDR1 MGHDK, CDR2 SYGVNS. V trimming: 2 bases; J trimming: 1 base; junction bases outside the gene matches: 5.

V gene TRBV29-1 combines with J gene TRBJ1-1; D is uncertain. Germline V lookup: CDR1 SQVTM, CDR2 ANQGSEA. The CDR3 totals 10 residues. Deletions cut 6 bases from V and 5 bases from J, with 7 bases between. The CDR3 region is CSVKVTEAFF. The CDR3 coding sequence is TGCAGCGTAAAGGTGACTGAAGCTTTCTTT.

DNA of the CDR3: TGTGCCAGCAGTGAAGTCGCAGCTACTTCTGGAAACACCATATATTTT. As protein: CASSEVAATSGNTIYF. The V gene is TRBV2, the J gene TRBJ1-3; D gene ambiguous. V was trimmed by 1 base and J by 1 base, leaving 11 bases between them. Germline CDR1 reads SNHLY; CDR2 reads FYNNEI. This CDR3 is built from 16 residues.

In regard to this clonotype: Germline and junction disagree at one end, which may indicate a read error. The chain links TRBV27 to TRBJ1-2, with a possible D match to TRBD1 (6 bases). This CDR3 is built from 13 residues. The germline V gene has CDR1 MNHEY and CDR2 SMNVEV (reference sequence). DNA for the CDR3: TGTGCCAGCGGTTTTACTACAGGGTATGGCTACACCTTC. Its protein is CASGFTTGYGYTF.

This chain connects TRBV7-9 to TRBJ1-2; no reliable D call. CDR3 length: 12 amino acids. Germline V gives CDR1 SEHNR, CDR2 FQNEAQ (reference sequence). Trimming pared 8 bases from V and 6 bases from J, leaving 13 bases between. CDR3 in DNA: TGTGCCAGCGCGACGTCCGTAGATGGCTACACCTTC. Its protein product is CASATSVDGYTF.

V is TRBV28 and J is TRBJ2-1, with D hard to call. The V end was cut by 2 bases, the J end by 7 bases, with 9 bases between. The CDR3 loop spans 13 amino acids. The germline CDR1 and CDR2 sequences are MDHEN and SYDVKM. Here the CDR3 DNA reads TGTGCCAGCAGTTTAGGTTTAGTGAATGAGCAGTTCTTC. It specifies CASSLGLVNEQFF.

A note on this clonotype: Its ends do not fully match the called genes, so a read error is possible. The chain links TRBV25-1 to TRBJ2-7; D is uncertain. The germline gives CDR1 MGHDK, CDR2 SYGVNS. The CDR3 spans 13 residues. The CDR3 sequence: CASSELGLGHRFF. CDR3 DNA: TGTGCCAGCAGTGAACTAGGGCTAGGCCACAGATTCTTC.

The genes are TRBV29-1 and TRBJ2-7, with a tentative D call TRBD1 (6 bases). Trimming removed 5 bases at V and 1 base at J, with 12 bases between. The CDR3 length is 13 residues. Germline V gives CDR1 SQVTM, CDR2 ANQGSEA. CDR3 in amino acids: CSVKPGVSYEQYF. In DNA form, the CDR3 reads TGCAGCGTTAAGCCAGGGGTTTCCTACGAGCAGTACTTC.

The V gene is TRBV6-2 or TRBV6-3, the J gene TRBJ1-2; D gene uncertain. With 0 bases removed from V and 5 bases from J, the gap between germline ends came to 4 bases. The germline V gene encodes CDR1 MNHEY and CDR2 SVGEGT. This CDR3 region has 12 residues. Here the CDR3 reads CASSYSGYGYTF. Here the CDR3 DNA reads TGTGCCAGCAGTTACTCGGGGTATGGCTACACCTTC.

This rearrangement joins TRBV4-3 to TRBJ1-4; TRBD1 is a possible D gene (6 bases). The V gene lost 3 bases and the J gene lost 2 bases, with 16 bases spanning the gap. This CDR3 contains 17 residues. Looked up from germline, CDR1 is LGHNA and CDR2 is YSLEER. Here the CDR3 reads CASSQQGGGATNEKLFF. CDR3 DNA: TGCGCCAGCAGCCAGCAAGGCGGGGGCGCGACTAATGAAAAACTGTTTTTT.

This chain connects TRBV4-3 to TRBJ2-1; TRBD1 or TRBD2 may be the D gene (6 bases each). Trimming shortened V by 2 bases and J by 7 bases, and 12 bases separated the two germline ends. This CDR3 comprises 14 residues. Germline V gives CDR1 LGHNA, CDR2 YSLEER. The CDR3 sequence is CASSQKGGPNEQFF. The CDR3 DNA follows: TGCGCCAGCAGCCAAAAAGGGGGGCCTAATGAGCAGTTCTTC.

The genes are TRBV5-6 and TRBJ1-1, with TRBD1 as a possible D gene (6 bases). The CDR3 extends over 14 amino acids. V was trimmed by 0 bases and J by 4 bases, leaving 10 bases between them. Germline V CDR1 and CDR2: SGHDT, YYEEEE. Here the CDR3 DNA reads TGTGCCAGCAGCTTGGAAGGGGGGTCCACTGAAGCTTTCTTT. Protein product: CASSLEGGSTEAFF.

The chain combines TRBV4-2 with TRBJ2-1; D may be TRBD2 (6 bases). The CDR3 runs to 14 residues. In germline, CDR1 is LGHNA, CDR2 YNFKEQ. V lost 0 bases to trimming and J lost 15 bases, with 18 bases between them. The CDR3 loop reads CASSQDLQARGTFF. The CDR3 coding sequence is TGTGCCAGCAGCCAAGACTTACAGGCGCGGGGCACGTTCTTC.

V is TRBV6-5 and J is TRBJ2-5, with unresolved D. V was pared by 0 bases and J by 2 bases, with 7 bases between. CDR3 size: 14 residues. Germline lookup yields CDR1 MNHEY and CDR2 SVGAGI. Written as DNA, the CDR3 is TGTGCCAGCAGTTACTCCCGGACGCAAGAGACCCAGTACTTC. Amino acids: CASSYSRTQETQYF.

CDR3 nucleotide sequence: TGTGCCAGTGACAGGGGGATGGAGCCCCAGCATTTT. Translating gives CASDRGMEPQHF. The rearrangement joins TRBV19 to TRBJ1-5, with 9 bases lining up with TRBD1. Germline values: CDR1 LNHDA, CDR2 SQIVND (reference sequence). This CDR3 contains 12 residues. V dropped 8 bases and J dropped 8; count of bases not matched to a gene: 4. Full variable domain (rest looked up from reference TRBV19 and TRBJ1-5): DGGITQSPKYLFRKEGQNVTLSCEQNLNHDAMYWYRQDPGQGLRLIYYSQIVNDFQKGDIAEGYSVSREKKESFPLTVTSAQKNPTAFYLCASDRGMEPQHFGDGTRLSIL.

The chain employs TRBV7-3 and TRBJ1-1; the D gene is possibly TRBD1 (5 bases). Trimming removed 5 bases at V and 5 bases at J, with 12 bases between. There are 13 residues in the CDR3. Germline CDR1 SGHTA, CDR2 FQGTGA. The CDR3 reads CASSTQWGTEAFF. CDR3 sequence (DNA): TGTGCCAGCAGCACCCAGTGGGGGACTGAAGCTTTCTTT.

This chain connects TRBV6-5 to TRBJ2-5; 7 nucleotides agree with TRBD1. With V trimmed by 6 bases and J by 5 bases, 3 bases remained unmatched. CDR1 and CDR2 (germline): MNHEY, SVGAGI. The CDR3 length is 12 residues. CDR3 loop: CASRTGWETQYF. In DNA, the CDR3 is TGTGCCAGCAGGACAGGGTGGGAGACCCAGTACTTC.

This clonotype was observed a few times. The chain carries TRBV5-4 and TRBJ2-5, with 9 bases that match TRBD1. V was pared by 3 bases and J by 5 bases, with 5 bases of the junction left unmatched. The length of the CDR3 is 14 residues. Per germline, CDR1 SGHNT and CDR2 YYREEE (reference sequence). The CDR3 DNA sequence: TGTGCCAGCAGCTCTCCGGGACAGGGTGAGACCCAGTACTTC. It specifies CASSSPGQGETQYF.

The chain has TRBV30 and TRBJ2-2; 9 bases are shared with TRBD2. This CDR3 is built from 16 residues. The J segment lost 4 bases and the V segment lost 0 bases, leaving 6 bases of the junction unmatched. Germline V CDR1 and CDR2: GTSNPN, SVGIG (reference sequence). CDR3 residues: CAWSVRAGGPTGELFF. The DNA of the CDR3 is TGTGCCTGGAGTGTACGGGCGGGAGGGCCCACCGGGGAGCTGTTTTTT.